This T cell receptor beta chain was sequenced in a study of blood T cells in healthy people across ages. General study points: Among T cells, TCR beta diversity per million cells dropped roughly linearly as age rose.

The sample holds a few counts of this clonotype. The antigen is unknown. One end of the junction varies from germline; a read error may be responsible. No fewer than 6 million PBMCs went into each sample. Primers used in a second PCR of roughly 6 to 11 cycles were a sample-barcoded 5' primer and a J-beta primer mix. Template switching added a 12-random-nucleotide identifier to every cDNA molecule. Using its own MiXCR run on the 5' RACE reads, TCRdb lists one record per CDR3 protein. The table has fewer than 1,200,000 distinct CDR3 sequences, around 27% seen once. CDR1 is PRHDT and CDR2 is FYEKMQ in the germline V gene (reference sequence). The CDR3 totals 12 residues. The data also belong to a second study, concerning T cells of mothers and their children. As that study records: The people who donated were three healthy Caucasian mothers and their six children.

Sequencing used blood. The sequence came from a girl aged 2-9 years in good health. The rearrangement joins TRBV13 to TRBJ1-1; the D gene is possibly TRBD1 (5 bases). The CDR3 loop is CASTGYLTGAFF. The CDR3 DNA is TGTGCCAGCACAGGGTATTTGACTGGAGCTTTCTTT.